This T cell receptor beta chain originates from a study of CD8+ T cells in alopecia areata. About the study: Oral tofacitinib, 5 to 10 mg twice daily, was given in an open-label trial.

The authors extracted RNA and reverse transcribed it into cDNA as the sequencing template. Sequencing was performed with immunoSEQ multiplex PCR; in TCRdb, only in-frame clones are kept and a portion is missing. The table records roughly 97,000 clones, roughly two fifths of them present only once. V gave up 6 bases and J gave up 5 bases, with 13 bases separating them. This CDR3 has 13 amino acids. The germline V gene encodes CDR1 MDHEN and CDR2 SYDVKM. The chain couples TRBV28 to TRBJ2-5; the D gene is possibly TRBD1 (5 bases). Sample: CD4+ T cells sorted from blood. The receptor comes from a human donor with alopecia areata. CDR3 nucleotide sequence: TGTGCCAGCAGATCCCAGGGTTGGGAGACCCAGTACTTC. This sequence encodes CASRSQGWETQYF.